This TCR beta chain was observed in a study of blood T cell repertoires in COVID-19. In the authors' workflow: Reference gene primer amplification in the assay estimated nucleated cell counts. Libraries were prepared by immunoSEQ multiplex PCR; TCRdb keeps only in-frame clonotypes and omits some of them. V and J calls and clone size are those listed in that table; D and trimming were worked out from the DNA. This sample yields over 100,000 clones, of which 80% to 90% are seen a single time; roughly 1.4% belongs to the top ten. Germline CDR1 MNHNY, CDR2 SVGAGI (reference sequence). Trimming cost V 4 bases and J 5 bases; bases outside gene matches: 5. The CDR3 is made up of 15 amino acids.

The TCR originated in a man aged 40-49 years with acute or convalescent COVID-19. Sequencing was carried out using peripheral blood. This chain uses TRBV6-6 with TRBJ2-2, with 9 bases lining up with TRBD2. The chain's CDR3 is CASSFLAGGTGELFF. The DNA of the CDR3 is TGTGCCAGCAGTTTTTTGGCGGGGGGGACCGGGGAGCTGTTTTTT.